This TCR beta chain was retrieved from a study of metastatic and nonmetastatic thyroid tumors. Looking at the study overall: From malignant and benign thyroid patients, repertoires in blood and in tumor or nodule tissue were compared. General study findings and limits: Relative to benign nodules, malignant thyroid tumors were reportedly characterized by significantly elevated TCR beta diversity in blood and tumor.

As for this clone: Its antigen is undetermined. A clone one base away is much larger, so this may be a read error.

Patients were all untreated before their thyroid surgery. Trimming took 11 bases from V and 4 from J, leaving 18 bases between them. There are 14 residues in the CDR3. The germline V gene has CDR1 SGHVS and CDR2 FQNEAQ. Per the original methods: CDR3 differences across clinicopathological groups were used to build a distant-metastasis classifier for papillary thyroid cancer. TCRdb re-analyzed the PCR reads using MiXCR. The V and J calls reflect TCRdb's pipeline rather than the authors' work. The sample includes around 22,000 clones, roughly 23% seen only once; the top ten take approximately 13%. The chain links TRBV7-8 to TRBJ2-1; perhaps TRBD2 as D (5 bases). The sequence was collected from a female donor with papillary thyroid cancer or a benign thyroid nodule (not recorded which). Some clones in this sample may be carry-over from other donors' samples. The source material was tumor tissue. Here the CDR3 DNA reads TGTGCCGGCATCTTATCTCGGGATTACAATGAGCAGTTCTTC. Its translation is CAGILSRDYNEQFF.